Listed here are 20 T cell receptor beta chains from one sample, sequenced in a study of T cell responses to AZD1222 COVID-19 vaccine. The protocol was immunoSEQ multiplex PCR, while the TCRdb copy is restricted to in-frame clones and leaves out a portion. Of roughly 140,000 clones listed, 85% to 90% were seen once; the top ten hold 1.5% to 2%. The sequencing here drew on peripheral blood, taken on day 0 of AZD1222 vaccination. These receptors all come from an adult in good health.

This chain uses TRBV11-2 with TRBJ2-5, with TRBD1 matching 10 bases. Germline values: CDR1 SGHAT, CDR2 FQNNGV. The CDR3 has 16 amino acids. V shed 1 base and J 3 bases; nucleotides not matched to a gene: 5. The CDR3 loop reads CASSLGTGTGEETQYF. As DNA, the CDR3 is TGTGCCAGCAGCTTAGGCACCGGGACAGGGGAAGAGACCCAGTACTTC. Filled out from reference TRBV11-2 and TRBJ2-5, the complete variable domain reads EAGVAQSPRYKIIEKRQSVAFWCNPISGHATLYWYQQILGQGPKLLIQFQNNGVVDDSQLPKDRFSAERLKGVDSTLKIQPAKLEDSAVYLCASSLGTGTGEETQYFGPGTRLLVL.

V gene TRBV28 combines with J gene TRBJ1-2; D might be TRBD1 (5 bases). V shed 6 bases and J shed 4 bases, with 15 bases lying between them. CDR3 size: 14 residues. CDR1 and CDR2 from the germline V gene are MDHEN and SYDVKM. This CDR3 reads CASRLDRGSYGYTF. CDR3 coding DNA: TGTGCCAGCAGACTCGACAGAGGGAGCTATGGCTACACCTTC.

CDR3 bases: TGTGCCAGCAGCATCGGACAGGGAAACTATGGCTACACCTTC. Its protein is CASSIGQGNYGYTF. The chain couples TRBV5-6 to TRBJ1-2; TRBD1 matches at 8 bases. This CDR3 is 14 amino acids long. Germline CDR1 SGHDT, CDR2 YYEEEE. With 4 bases clipped from V and 2 bases from J, the junction kept 4 bases outside the gene matches.

The chain's CDR3 is CASSTLAELYNEQFF. As DNA, the CDR3 is TGTGCCAGCAGCACTCTAGCGGAACTCTACAATGAGCAGTTCTTC. The J gene is TRBJ2-1, the V gene TRBV9, with TRBD2 identical over 7 bases. Per germline, CDR1 SGDLS and CDR2 YYNGEE. The CDR3 is 15 residues long. The J segment lost 3 bases and the V segment lost 4 bases, leaving 7 bases of the junction unmatched.

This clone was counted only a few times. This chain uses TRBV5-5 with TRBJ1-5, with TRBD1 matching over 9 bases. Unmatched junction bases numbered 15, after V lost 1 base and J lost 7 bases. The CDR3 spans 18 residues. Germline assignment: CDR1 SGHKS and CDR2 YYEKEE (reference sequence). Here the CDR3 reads CASSLRGPGTGPGQPQHF. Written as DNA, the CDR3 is TGTGCCAGCAGCTTGAGAGGCCCCGGGACAGGGCCTGGGCAGCCCCAGCATTTT.

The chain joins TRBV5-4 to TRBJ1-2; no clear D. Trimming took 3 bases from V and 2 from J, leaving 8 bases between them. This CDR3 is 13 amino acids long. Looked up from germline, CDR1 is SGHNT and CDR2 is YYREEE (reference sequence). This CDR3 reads CASSSGRNYGYTF. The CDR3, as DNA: TGTGCCAGCAGCTCCGGAAGGAACTATGGCTACACCTTC.

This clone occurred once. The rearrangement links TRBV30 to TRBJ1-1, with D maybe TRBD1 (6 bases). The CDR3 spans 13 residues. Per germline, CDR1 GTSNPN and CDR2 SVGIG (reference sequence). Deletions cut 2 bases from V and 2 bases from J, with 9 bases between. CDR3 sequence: CAWSKGQNTEAFF. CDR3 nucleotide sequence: TGTGCCTGGAGTAAGGGACAAAACACTGAAGCTTTCTTT.

Written as DNA, the CDR3 is TGTGCCAGTAAACCGGGTTCCTATAATTCACCCCTCCACTTT. Translation gives CASKPGSYNSPLHF. V is TRBV19 and J is TRBJ1-6; D is unresolved. The V end lost 7 bases, the J end lost 1 base, and 8 bases lay between the germline ends. Germline CDR1 is LNHDA and CDR2 is SQIVND (reference sequence). The CDR3 loop spans 14 amino acids.

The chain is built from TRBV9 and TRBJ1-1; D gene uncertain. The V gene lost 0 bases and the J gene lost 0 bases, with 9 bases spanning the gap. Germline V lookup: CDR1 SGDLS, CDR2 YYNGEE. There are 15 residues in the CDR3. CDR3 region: CASSVGGGLNTEAFF. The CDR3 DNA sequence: TGTGCCAGCAGCGTAGGAGGAGGGCTGAACACTGAAGCTTTCTTT.

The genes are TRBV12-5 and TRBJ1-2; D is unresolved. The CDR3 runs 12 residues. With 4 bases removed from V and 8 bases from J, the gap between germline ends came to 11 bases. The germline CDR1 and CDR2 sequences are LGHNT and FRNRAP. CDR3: CASGSTLVGYTF. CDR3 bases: TGTGCTAGTGGTTCTACCCTTGTAGGCTACACCTTC.

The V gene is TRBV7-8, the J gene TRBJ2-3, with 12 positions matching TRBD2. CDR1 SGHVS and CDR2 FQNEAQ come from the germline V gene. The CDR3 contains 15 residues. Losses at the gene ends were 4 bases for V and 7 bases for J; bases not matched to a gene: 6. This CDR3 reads CASSSLGLAGYTQYF. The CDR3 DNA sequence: TGTGCCAGCAGCTCCCTTGGACTAGCGGGATATACGCAGTATTTT. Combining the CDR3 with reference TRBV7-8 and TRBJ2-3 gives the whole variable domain GAGVSQSPRYKVAKRGQDVALRCDPISGHVSLFWYQQALGQGPEFLTYFQNEAQLDKSGLPSDRFFAERPEGSVSTLKIQRTQQEDSAVYLCASSSLGLAGYTQYFGPGTRLTVL.

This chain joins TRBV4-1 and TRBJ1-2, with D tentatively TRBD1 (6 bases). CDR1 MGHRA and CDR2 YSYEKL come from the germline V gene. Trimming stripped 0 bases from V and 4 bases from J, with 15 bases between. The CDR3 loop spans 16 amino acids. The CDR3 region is CASSQDQGGASYGYTF. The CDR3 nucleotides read TGCGCCAGCAGCCAAGATCAAGGGGGGGCAAGCTATGGCTACACCTTC.

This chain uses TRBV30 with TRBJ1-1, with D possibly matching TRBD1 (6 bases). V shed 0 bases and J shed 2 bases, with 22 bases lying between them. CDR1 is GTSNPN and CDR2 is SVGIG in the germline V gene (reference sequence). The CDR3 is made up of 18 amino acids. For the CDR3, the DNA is TGTGCCTGGAGTGTACGCCCTATGCGAACAGGGCACAACACTGAAGCTTTCTTT. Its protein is CAWSVRPMRTGHNTEAFF. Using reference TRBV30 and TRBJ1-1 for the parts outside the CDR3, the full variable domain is SQTIHQWPATLVQPVGSPLSLECTVEGTSNPNLYWYRQAAGRGLQLLFYSVGIGQISSEVPQNLSASRPQDRQFILSSKKLLLSDSGFYLCAWSVRPMRTGHNTEAFFGQGTRLTVV.

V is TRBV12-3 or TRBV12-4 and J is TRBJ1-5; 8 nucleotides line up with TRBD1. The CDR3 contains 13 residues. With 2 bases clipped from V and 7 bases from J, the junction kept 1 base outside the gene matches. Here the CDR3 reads CASSLSGGQPQHF. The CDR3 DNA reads TGTGCCAGCAGTTTATCAGGGGGCCAGCCCCAGCATTTT.

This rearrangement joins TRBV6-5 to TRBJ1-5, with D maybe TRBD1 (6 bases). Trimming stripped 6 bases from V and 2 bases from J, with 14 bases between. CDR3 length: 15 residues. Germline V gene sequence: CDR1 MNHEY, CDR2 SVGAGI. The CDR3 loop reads CASSLRGIGNQPQHF. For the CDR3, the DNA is TGTGCCAGCAGCCTCAGGGGAATCGGCAATCAGCCCCAGCATTTT.

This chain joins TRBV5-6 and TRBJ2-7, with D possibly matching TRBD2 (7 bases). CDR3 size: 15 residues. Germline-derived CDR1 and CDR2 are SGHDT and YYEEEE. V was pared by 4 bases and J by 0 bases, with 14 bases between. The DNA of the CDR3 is TGTGCCAGCAGCCATGTTGGGGGGGCCTCCTACGAGCAGTACTTC. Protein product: CASSHVGGASYEQYF. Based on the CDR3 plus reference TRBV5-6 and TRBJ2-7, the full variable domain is DAGVTQSPTHLIKTRGQQVTLRCSPKSGHDTVSWYQQALGQGPQFIFQYYEEEERQRGNFPDRFSGHQFPNYSSELNVNALLLGDSALYLCASSHVGGASYEQYFGPGTRLTVT.

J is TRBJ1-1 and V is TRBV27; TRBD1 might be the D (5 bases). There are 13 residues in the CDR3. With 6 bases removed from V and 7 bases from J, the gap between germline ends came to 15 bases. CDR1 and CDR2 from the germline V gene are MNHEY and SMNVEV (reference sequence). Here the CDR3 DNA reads TGTGCCAGCAGCCCCCGGGGACGGTTTGAAGCTTTCTTT. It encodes CASSPRGRFEAFF.

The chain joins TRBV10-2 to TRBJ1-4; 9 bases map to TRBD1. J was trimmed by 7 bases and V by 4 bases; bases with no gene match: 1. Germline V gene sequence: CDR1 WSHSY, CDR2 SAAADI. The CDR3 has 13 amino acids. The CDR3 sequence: CASSGTGVEKLFF. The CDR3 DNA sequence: TGCGCCAGCAGTGGGACAGGGGTTGAAAAACTGTTTTTT.

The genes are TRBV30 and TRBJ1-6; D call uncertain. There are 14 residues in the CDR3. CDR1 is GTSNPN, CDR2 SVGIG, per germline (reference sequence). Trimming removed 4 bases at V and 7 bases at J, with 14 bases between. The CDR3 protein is CAWTGDNLNSPLHF. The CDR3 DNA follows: TGTGCCTGGACGGGAGACAATCTGAATTCACCCCTCCACTTT.

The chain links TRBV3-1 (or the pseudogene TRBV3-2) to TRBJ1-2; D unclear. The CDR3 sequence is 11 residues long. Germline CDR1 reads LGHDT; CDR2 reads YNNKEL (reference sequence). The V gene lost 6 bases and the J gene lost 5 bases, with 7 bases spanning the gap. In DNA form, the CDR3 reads TGTGCCAGCAGAGGAGGGTATGGCTACACCTTC. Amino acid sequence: CASRGGYGYTF.